The clone carrying this TCR beta chain was picked up one time. Its target is not known. This entry belongs to a study of vaccination effects on CD4 cells after COVID-19. Generated by immunoSEQ multiplex PCR, the TCRdb table keeps only in-frame clones and is missing some. This table holds about 79,000 clones, approximately 81% found once. Antigen-specific CD4+ T cells were expanded with viral peptide pools in the ViraFEST assay before sequencing. Following 10 days of culture, CD4+ T cells were isolated. IL-2 at about 10 IU/ml and peptides at around 9.6 ug/ml were added to cultured PBMC, around 2 million per well. Findings and caveats of the study: Convalescent patients in the study were few, and early post-infection timepoints were absent. The study found that only 1 of 255 vaccine-induced clones from healthy vaccinees cross-reacted with common cold coronaviruses. By a late point after vaccination, infection- and vaccine-induced clones had shrunk markedly through clonal contraction.

Germline V lookup: CDR1 SGHAT, CDR2 FQDESV (reference sequence). This CDR3 is 16 amino acids long. V lost 3 bases to trimming and J lost 6 bases, with 20 bases between them. This sample comprised CD4+ T cells from PBMCs cultured with HCoV-229E spike peptides, obtained before COVID-19 vaccination. The J gene is TRBJ1-2, the V gene TRBV11-1; D gene uncertain. The TCR sequence derives from a human donor who received a COVID-19 vaccine. The CDR3, as DNA: TGTGCCAGCAGCTTCGGTGTGGTGCTAGGGCCCGATGGCTACACCTTC. Translating gives CASSFGVVLGPDGYTF.